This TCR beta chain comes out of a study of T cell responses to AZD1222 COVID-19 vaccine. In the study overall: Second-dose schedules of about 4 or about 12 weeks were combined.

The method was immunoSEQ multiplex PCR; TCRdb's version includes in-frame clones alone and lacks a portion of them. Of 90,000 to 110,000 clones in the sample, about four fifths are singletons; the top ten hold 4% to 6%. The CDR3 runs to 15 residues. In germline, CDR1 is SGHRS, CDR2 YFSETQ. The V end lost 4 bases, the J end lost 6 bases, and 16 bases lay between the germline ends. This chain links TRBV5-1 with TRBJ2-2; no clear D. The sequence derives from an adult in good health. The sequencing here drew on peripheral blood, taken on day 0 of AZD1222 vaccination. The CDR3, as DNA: TGCGCCAGCAGCACCGCGATCCCCGGTGCCGGGGAGCTGTTTTTT. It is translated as CASSTAIPGAGELFF.